Listed below are T cell receptor beta chains from one sample, sequenced in a study of T-cell memory formation after mild COVID-19. TCRdb fed the 5' RACE reads into MiXCR, producing one record per CDR3 protein. The sample consists of 250,000 or so distinct CDR3 sequences, approximately 9% of them appearing once. The specimen sequenced was PBMCs or a T cell subset sorted from them (not recorded which). The receptors derive from a man aged 18-30 years who had mild COVID-19 (a few samples of this study predate the infection). Cell type and time point are not known. Both conserved end residues are part of each CDR3. The D gene is left open where the match is weak. Expanded clones are given a class, and other clones once, few, many or no size at all.

TRBD2	-	TRBV7-8	TRBJ2-3	CASSLAGSGGRTDTQYF	TGTGCCAGCAGCTTAGCGGGTAGCGGGGGGAGGACAGATACGCAGTATTTT
-	many	TRBV9	TRBJ1-1	CASSGPPWGGSEAFF	TGTGCCAGCAGCGGCCCCCCCTGGGGAGGTTCTGAAGCTTTCTTT
-	-	TRBV10-3	TRBJ1-1	CAISESRAASTEAFF	TGTGCCATCAGTGAGTCGCGGGCTGCGAGCACTGAAGCTTTCTTT
-	-	TRBV11-2	TRBJ2-5	CASSLDWSVRETQYF	TGTGCCAGCAGCTTAGATTGGAGCGTTCGGGAGACCCAGTACTTC
-	many	TRBV28	TRBJ1-4	CASSSPGMGANEKLFF	TGTGCCAGCAGTTCTCCGGGGATGGGGGCGAATGAAAAACTGTTTTTT
-	few	TRBV3-1	TRBJ1-2	CASSQGRGWYGYTF	TGTGCCAGCAGCCAAGGGAGGGGATGGTATGGCTACACCTTC
-	few	TRBV9	TRBJ1-5	CASSAGQSYQPQHF	TGTGCCAGCAGCGCTGGACAGTCCTATCAGCCCCAGCATTTT
-	many	TRBV20-1	TRBJ2-5	CSAPRETQYF	TGCAGTGCTCCCCGCGAGACCCAGTACTTC
-	once	TRBV2	TRBJ1-1	CASSAEGNTEAFF	TGTGCCAGCAGTGCAGAGGGGAACACTGAAGCTTTCTTT
TRBD1	-	TRBV11-2	TRBJ1-6	CASSAQGALGSPLHF	TGTGCCAGCAGCGCGCAGGGGGCGCTTGGTTCACCCCTCCACTTT
TRBD2	few	TRBV6-2/TRBV6-3	TRBJ2-5	CASRRGGFETQYF	TGTGCCAGCAGGCGGGGGGGCTTTGAGACCCAGTACTTC
TRBD2	few	TRBV20-1	TRBJ2-5	CSARPYLRGGQETQYF	TGCAGTGCTAGACCCTACCTGCGGGGGGGCCAGGAGACCCAGTACTTC
-	few	TRBV9	TRBJ2-5	CASSDLGVRAPETQYF	TGTGCCAGCAGCGACCTCGGGGTGCGGGCCCCAGAGACCCAGTACTTC
TRBD2	-	TRBV27	TRBJ2-7	CASSPMWTSGDYEQYF	TGTGCCAGCAGTCCGATGTGGACTAGCGGAGACTACGAGCAGTACTTC